Presented here are 23 T cell receptor beta chains from one specimen sequenced in a study of T cell responses to AZD1222 COVID-19 vaccine. Profiled with immunoSEQ multiplex PCR; TCRdb holds only in-frame clones, not every one. The sample contains over 150,000 clones, 94% of which appear only once. Source: peripheral blood, taken 28 days after the second AZD1222 dose. All receptors come from an adult who received the AZD1222 COVID-19 vaccine.

The V and J genes are TRBV28 and TRBJ1-2, with a possible D match to TRBD1 (5 bases). V shed 6 bases and J shed 14 bases, with 22 bases lying between them. This CDR3 contains 13 residues. The germline CDR1 and CDR2 sequences are MDHEN and SYDVKM. CDR3 sequence: CASRAQTVNGMTF. CDR3 nucleotide sequence: TGTGCCAGCAGGGCCCAGACAGTCAATGGCATGACCTTC.

The chain combines TRBV27 with TRBJ1-6; D remains unclear. The germline V and J ends were trimmed by 3 bases and 5 bases, with 8 bases remaining between them. This CDR3 has 14 amino acids. Per the germline V gene, CDR1 is MNHEY and CDR2 is SMNVEV (reference sequence). CDR3 sequence (DNA): TGTGCCAGCAGTTTGTCGGGAAATAATTCACCCCTCCACTTT. Translating gives CASSLSGNNSPLHF.

J is TRBJ2-2 and V is TRBV3-1 (or the pseudogene TRBV3-2); D remains ambiguous. This CDR3 region has 15 residues. Germline loops: CDR1 LGHDT, CDR2 YNNKEL (reference sequence). The V gene lost 3 bases and the J gene lost 7 bases, with 15 bases spanning the gap. The DNA for the CDR3 is TGTGCCAGCAGCCAGATGAATCGGGTGAACGGGGAGCTGTTTTTT. Translated, it gives CASSQMNRVNGELFF.

The rearrangement joins TRBV5-4 to TRBJ2-2, with 8 nucleotides matching TRBD2. The CDR3 has 15 amino acids. The J segment lost 7 bases and the V segment lost 2 bases, leaving 7 bases of the junction unmatched. Germline V CDR1 and CDR2: SGHNT, YYREEE (reference sequence). The CDR3 DNA reads TGTGCCAGCAGCTTTCGCGGGGGGCGCATCGGGGAGCTGTTTTTT. Amino acid sequence: CASSFRGGRIGELFF. Full variable domain (remainder filled in from reference TRBV5-4 and TRBJ2-2): ETGVTQSPTHLIKTRGQQVTLRCSSQSGHNTVSWYQQALGQGPQFIFQYYREEENGRGNFPPRFSGLQFPNYSSELNVNALELDDSALYLCASSFRGGRIGELFFGEGSRLTVL.

The gene calls are TRBV19 and TRBJ1-5; D is perhaps TRBD1 (5 bases). This CDR3 contains 15 residues. Looked up from germline, CDR1 is LNHDA and CDR2 is SQIVND (reference sequence). Trimming took off 3 bases at V and 4 bases at J, with 13 bases between the two ends. The chain's CDR3 is CASSIEGSPNQPQHF. Here the CDR3 DNA reads TGTGCCAGTAGTATTGAGGGGAGTCCGAATCAGCCCCAGCATTTT.

This chain joins TRBV7-8 and TRBJ1-1; D might be TRBD1 (5 bases). Germline CDR1 SGHVS, CDR2 FQNEAQ. The germline V and J ends were trimmed by 3 bases and 10 bases, with 21 bases remaining between them. The CDR3 is 15 residues long. CDR3 in DNA: TGTGCCAGCAGCTTGGTTACAGCCTTAGGGACGCGAGCTTTCTTT. Amino acids: CASSLVTALGTRAFF.

The chain couples TRBV7-2 to TRBJ2-6; no clear D gene. The CDR3 spans 15 residues. Trimming removed 6 bases at V and 0 bases at J, with 9 bases between. The germline gives CDR1 SGHTA, CDR2 FQGNSA. CDR3 bases: TGTGCCAGCAGATCCCAGGTCTCTGGGGCCAACGTCCTGACTTTC. Translation gives CASRSQVSGANVLTF.

As concerns this clone: Distinct nucleotide sequences in the sample also encode this CDR3. J is TRBJ2-3 and V is TRBV19; D is perhaps TRBD1 or TRBD2 (5 bases each). Trimming took off 1 base at V and 4 bases at J, with 9 bases between the two ends. CDR1 and CDR2 from the germline V gene are LNHDA and SQIVND (reference sequence). The length of the CDR3 is 14 residues. The CDR3 nucleotides are TGTGCCAGTAGTATAGGTGGGGGTGCAGATACGCAGTATTTT. Encoded protein: CASSIGGGADTQYF.

V gene TRBV19 combines with J gene TRBJ2-1; 12 positions match TRBD2. V lost 6 bases, J lost 3 bases, and 6 bases stayed unmatched. The CDR3 is 16 amino acids. The germline V gene has CDR1 LNHDA and CDR2 SQIVND (reference sequence). The CDR3 region is CASSRTSGVFYNEQFF. The CDR3 nucleotides read TGTGCCAGTAGCCGGACTAGCGGGGTTTTCTACAATGAGCAGTTCTTC. Variable domain in full (rest from reference TRBV19 and TRBJ2-1): DGGITQSPKYLFRKEGQNVTLSCEQNLNHDAMYWYRQDPGQGLRLIYYSQIVNDFQKGDIAEGYSVSREKKESFPLTVTSAQKNPTAFYLCASSRTSGVFYNEQFFGPGTRLTVL.

The chain carries TRBV27 and TRBJ1-5; D remains unclear. This CDR3 has 14 residues. Germline CDR1 and CDR2: MNHEY and SMNVEV (reference sequence). Trimming shortened V by 4 bases and J by 0 bases, and 7 bases separated the two germline ends. The CDR3 reads CASSSRNSNQPQHF. CDR3 sequence (DNA): TGTGCCAGCAGTTCTCGTAATAGCAATCAGCCCCAGCATTTT.

This chain uses TRBV2 with TRBJ1-5; D is uncertain. This CDR3 is 12 amino acids long. Germline V lookup: CDR1 SNHLY, CDR2 FYNNEI. V gave up 4 bases and J gave up 5 bases, with 6 bases separating them. CDR3 region: CASSAKDQPQHF. For the CDR3, the DNA is TGTGCCAGCAGTGCGAAGGATCAGCCCCAGCATTTT.

The V call is TRBV10-3, the J call TRBJ2-3; D perhaps matches TRBD1 (6 bases). The CDR3 length is 12 residues. V was pared by 2 bases and J by 12 bases, with 12 bases between. The V gene's germline CDR1 is ENHRY and CDR2 SYGVKD. In nucleotides, the CDR3 is TGTGCCATCAGTGAGATCTCGGACAGTCAGTATTTT. Protein sequence: CAISEISDSQYF.

This clone has just a few counts. J is TRBJ1-5 and V is TRBV28; D remains ambiguous. The germline V gene encodes CDR1 MDHEN and CDR2 SYDVKM. The CDR3 loop spans 12 amino acids. Trimming removed 3 bases at V and 3 bases at J, with 3 bases between. CDR3 coding DNA: TGTGCCAGCAGTTTCCCCAATCAGCCCCAGCATTTT. This sequence encodes CASSFPNQPQHF.

This clone has only one observation. The chain has TRBV5-4 and TRBJ2-3, with 9 bases that match TRBD1. This CDR3 has 16 amino acids. Germline V CDR1 and CDR2: SGHNT, YYREEE (reference sequence). The V gene end was trimmed by 2 bases and the J gene end by 7 bases; junction bases not matched to a gene: 11. CDR3 sequence: CASSFPTGGKRYTQYF. As DNA, the CDR3 is TGTGCCAGCAGCTTCCCAACAGGGGGCAAGCGGTATACGCAGTATTTT. Combining the CDR3 with reference TRBV5-4 and TRBJ2-3 gives the whole variable domain ETGVTQSPTHLIKTRGQQVTLRCSSQSGHNTVSWYQQALGQGPQFIFQYYREEENGRGNFPPRFSGLQFPNYSSELNVNALELDDSALYLCASSFPTGGKRYTQYFGPGTRLTVL.

The gene calls are TRBV19 and TRBJ2-1; the D gene is possibly TRBD2 (5 bases). Germline CDR1 and CDR2: LNHDA and SQIVND (reference sequence). This CDR3 region has 14 residues. V was clipped by 6 bases and J by 5 bases, with 14 bases between them. The CDR3 loop reads CASRLMGSNNEQFF. The CDR3 bases are TGTGCCAGTAGACTGATGGGGAGCAACAATGAGCAGTTCTTC.

The chain couples TRBV10-1 to TRBJ2-2; 10 nucleotides align to TRBD1. The CDR3 runs 19 residues. The germline V gene has CDR1 WNHNN and CDR2 SYGVQD (reference sequence). The V and J ends lost 2 bases and 6 bases, in that order; junction bases with no gene match: 15. The CDR3 bases are TGCGCCAGCAGTGAGGGATCGGGACAGGGGATTCCAGGAGCCGGGGAGCTGTTTTTT. It codes for CASSEGSGQGIPGAGELFF.

This clone came up once. The V gene is TRBV5-4, the J gene TRBJ2-2; D may correspond to TRBD1 or TRBD2 (5 bases each). The V gene lost 4 bases and the J gene lost 3 bases, with 16 bases spanning the gap. Germline CDR1 reads SGHNT; CDR2 reads YYREEE (reference sequence). The CDR3 is 16 amino acids. CDR3 amino acids: CASSLRGQGDTGELFF. Here the CDR3 DNA reads TGTGCCAGCAGCCTTCGGGGCCAGGGCGACACCGGGGAGCTGTTTTTT.

The chain joins TRBV3-1 (or the pseudogene TRBV3-2) to TRBJ1-2; no firm D call. V lost 4 bases, J lost 4 bases, and 10 bases lay in between. This CDR3 has 13 amino acids. CDR1 and CDR2 (germline): LGHDT, YNNKEL (reference sequence). The CDR3 is CASSLTSSYGYTF. The DNA of the CDR3 is TGTGCCAGCAGCCTAACGTCGAGCTATGGCTACACCTTC.

This clone was seen a handful of times. The chain couples TRBV2 to TRBJ2-7; 9 bases agree with TRBD1. The CDR3 totals 14 residues. After removal of 6 bases from V and 4 bases from J, the junction contained 7 bases not matched to a gene. Looked up from germline, CDR1 is SNHLY and CDR2 is FYNNEI. The CDR3 here is CASRDTGGSYEQYF. CDR3 in DNA: TGTGCCAGCAGGGATACAGGGGGCTCTTACGAGCAGTACTTC.

A few counts support this clone. The J gene is TRBJ2-6, the V gene TRBV7-6, with D possibly being TRBD1 or TRBD2 (5 bases each). Germline loops: CDR1 SGHVS, CDR2 FNYEAQ. This CDR3 has 16 residues. The germline V and J ends were trimmed by 5 bases and 0 bases, with 11 bases remaining between them. For the CDR3, the DNA is TGTGCCAGCAGCCCAAGGGGAGTCTCTGGGGCCAACGTCCTGACTTTC. Amino acids: CASSPRGVSGANVLTF.

The V gene is TRBV4-3, the J gene TRBJ2-6; TRBD1 matches at 7 bases. CDR1 is LGHNA and CDR2 is YSLEER in the germline V gene. This CDR3 has 18 residues. The V gene end was trimmed by 1 base and the J gene end by 0 bases; junction bases not matched to a gene: 6. This CDR3 is CASSQVRGHLSGANVLTF. The DNA for the CDR3 is TGCGCCAGCAGCCAAGTGAGGGGGCATCTCTCTGGGGCCAACGTCCTGACTTTC.

This clone was picked up one time. The chain uses TRBV6-5 and TRBJ1-2; no firm D call. The CDR3 has 12 residues. The germline V gene has CDR1 MNHEY and CDR2 SVGAGI. V was pared by 11 bases and J by 5 bases, with 15 bases between. CDR3 sequence: CAVGERAYGYTF. The CDR3 nucleotides are TGTGCCGTCGGGGAGAGGGCTTATGGCTACACCTTC.

The chain employs TRBV12-3 or TRBV12-4 and TRBJ1-2, with no clear D. V gave up 3 bases and J gave up 2 bases, with 7 bases separating them. The CDR3 covers 13 residues. CDR3 in amino acids: CASSFPANYGYTF. CDR3 nucleotides: TGTGCCAGCAGTTTCCCAGCCAACTATGGCTACACCTTC.